This is a list of T cell receptor beta chains from one sample in a study of T cell repertoires in aging, cancer and after chemotherapy. MiXCR, run by TCRdb on the multiplex PCR reads, gives a single entry per CDR3 protein. The table includes fewer than 11,000 distinct CDR3 sequences, less than 30% detected once. Sequencing input: blood. These receptors were collected from a human donor in good health. Each CDR3 is given with its conserved first and last residue. Fields, in order: J gene, V gene, clone size, CDR3 protein. The size entry is marked missing in some rows and otherwise reads once, few, many or a size class.

J: TRBJ2-7
V: TRBV28
size: -
CDR3: CASSSPTSGRSYEQYF

J: TRBJ2-3
V: TRBV24-1
size: -
CDR3: CASSDLPLGIGTDTQYF

J: TRBJ2-1
V: TRBV27
size: few
CDR3: CASSLKAGGVTEQFF

J: TRBJ2-2
V: TRBV11-3
size: few
CDR3: CASSLQGQTGGELFF

J: TRBJ2-1
V: TRBV19
size: medium-sized
CDR3: CASSTEDRGRQFF

J: TRBJ2-2
V: TRBV20-1
size: -
CDR3: CSARLAGDTGELFF

J: TRBJ1-1
V: TRBV19
size: medium-sized
CDR3: CASEGQENTEAFF

J: TRBJ1-5
V: TRBV6-5
size: -
CDR3: CASRRTGGGQPQHF

J: TRBJ1-2
V: TRBV7-9
size: -
CDR3: CASSFASQGPYGYTF

J: TRBJ2-7
V: TRBV11-1
size: medium-sized
CDR3: CASPPVSSYEQYF

J: TRBJ2-3
V: TRBV20-1
size: few
CDR3: CSAEGGGSGTDTQYF

J: TRBJ1-4
V: TRBV12-3/TRBV12-4
size: -
CDR3: CASSLQGLNEKLFF

J: TRBJ2-7
V: TRBV18
size: few
CDR3: CASSPRQGGVYEQYF

J: TRBJ1-1
V: TRBV7-9
size: -
CDR3: CASSLSVGTGMYEAFF

J: TRBJ2-1
V: TRBV4-1
size: -
CDR3: CASSHWPPGTSRNEQFF

J: TRBJ2-3
V: TRBV10-1
size: -
CDR3: CASSESGGTDPANTQYF

J: TRBJ2-1
V: TRBV7-9
size: medium-sized
CDR3: CASSLVAGNEQFF